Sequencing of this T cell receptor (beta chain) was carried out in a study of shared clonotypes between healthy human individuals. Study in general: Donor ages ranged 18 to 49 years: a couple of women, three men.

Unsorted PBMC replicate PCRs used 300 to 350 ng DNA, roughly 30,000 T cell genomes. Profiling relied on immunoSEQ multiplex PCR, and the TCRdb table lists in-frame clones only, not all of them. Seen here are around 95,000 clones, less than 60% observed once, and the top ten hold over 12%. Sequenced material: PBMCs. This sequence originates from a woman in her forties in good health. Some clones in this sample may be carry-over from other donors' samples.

CDR3 bases: TGTGCCAGCAGCCAAGATGTGGGGAGCCACACAGATACGCAGTATTTT. Its protein is CASSQDVGSHTDTQYF. The chain is built from TRBV4-2 and TRBJ2-3; the D gene is possibly TRBD2 (5 bases). Trimming pared 0 bases from V and 2 bases from J, leaving 12 bases between. CDR1 is LGHNA, CDR2 YNFKEQ, per germline. This CDR3 spans 16 amino acids.